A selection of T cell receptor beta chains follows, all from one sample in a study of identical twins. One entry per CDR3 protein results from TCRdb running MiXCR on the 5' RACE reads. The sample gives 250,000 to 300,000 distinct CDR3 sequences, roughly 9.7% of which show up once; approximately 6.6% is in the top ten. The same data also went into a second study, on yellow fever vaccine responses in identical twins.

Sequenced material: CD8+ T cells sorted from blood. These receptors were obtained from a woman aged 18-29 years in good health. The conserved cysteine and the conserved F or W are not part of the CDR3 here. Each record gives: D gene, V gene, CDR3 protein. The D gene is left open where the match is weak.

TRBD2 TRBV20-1 SARSLAGNEQF
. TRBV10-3 AISEINYGYT
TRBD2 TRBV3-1 ASNQGLAGGPEYNEQF
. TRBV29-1 SVLGGYGYT
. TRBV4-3 ASSQDRGRTEAF
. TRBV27 ASSSSLGGEKLF
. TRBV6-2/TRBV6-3 ASSHKRPLTSYEQY
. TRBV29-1 SVVVLMDNEQF
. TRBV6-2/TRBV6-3 ASKSSAWEERMETQY
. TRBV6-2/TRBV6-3 ASSYSTEPRFGETQY
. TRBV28 ASSTRPGLYEQY
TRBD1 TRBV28 ASSFKRQGAPTYEQY
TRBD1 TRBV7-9 ASSSNRGSTEAF
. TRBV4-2 ASSQVSNTNTGELF